The 23 T cell receptor beta chains reported below all come from one sample, sequenced in a study of T cell repertoires in cytomegalovirus infection. These receptors have no known antigen. TCRdb itself ran the reads through MiXCR, one entry per CDR3 protein. This sample has about 890,000 distinct CDR3 sequences, with approximately 31% found just once. Sequenced material: cultured CD8+ T cells from PBMCs, taken from culture after CMV antigen stimulation. The receptors were gathered from a human donor in good health (CMV status not recorded). Some clones in this sample may be carry-over from other donors' samples.

This clonotype was counted between two and nine times. The rearrangement uses TRBV6-1 and TRBJ2-1; weak D call: TRBD1 (6 bases). The CDR3 is 14 residues long. Germline V gene data show CDR1 as MNHNS and CDR2 as SASEGT. V lost 1 base and J lost 4, with 8 bases in between. CDR3 sequence: CASSEGGRYNEQFF. For the CDR3, the DNA is TGTGCCAGCAGTGAAGGGGGGCGGTACAATGAGCAGTTCTTC.

This chain uses TRBV15 with TRBJ2-7, with TRBD1 matching over 9 bases. Germline trimming cut 4 bases from V and 4 bases from J; bases unmatched to any gene: 2. Germline V CDR1 and CDR2: LNHNV, YYDKDF (reference sequence). The CDR3 contains 13 residues. DNA for the CDR3: TGTGCCACCAGCACGACAGGGGGATACGAGCAGTACGTC. Protein: CATSTTGGYEQYV.

The chain is built from TRBV19 and TRBJ1-1; D perhaps matches TRBD1 (6 bases). With 5 bases removed from V and 4 bases from J, the gap between germline ends came to 20 bases. The V gene's germline CDR1 is LNHDA and CDR2 SQIVND (reference sequence). The length of the CDR3 is 16 residues. CDR3 sequence (DNA): TGTGCCAGTAGTCCCTTACAGGGAGAGGACGGCACTGAAGCTTTCTTT. Translated, it gives CASSPLQGEDGTEAFF.

As to this clonotype: This clone may be a read error of a much larger clone one base away. The chain combines TRBV6-2 or TRBV6-3 with TRBJ2-4; D perhaps matches TRBD1 (6 bases). The CDR3 runs 17 residues. Trimming took off 6 bases at V and 5 bases at J, with 23 bases between the two ends. Germline CDR1 MNHEY, CDR2 SVGEGT. The CDR3 sequence: CASRPFFGGQTENIQYF. The DNA for the CDR3 is TGTGCCAGCAGACCCTTCTTTGGAGGACAGACGGAAAACATTCAGTACTTC.

The chain has TRBV4-3 and TRBJ2-1; tentative D call: TRBD1 (6 bases). Trimming cost V 1 base and J 2 bases, with 9 bases left between them. The CDR3 totals 15 residues. The germline V gene encodes CDR1 LGHNA and CDR2 YSLEER. The CDR3 nucleotides are TGCGCCAGCAGCCAAGGAAGGACAGCCTACAATGAGCAGTTCTTC. Its protein product is CASSQGRTAYNEQFF.

The chain is built from TRBV27 and TRBJ1-5, with D tentatively TRBD1 (6 bases). CDR1 is MNHEY and CDR2 is SMNVEV in the germline V gene (reference sequence). V lost 3 bases, J lost 0 bases, and 12 bases lay in between. There are 16 residues in the CDR3. Here the CDR3 DNA reads TGTGCCAGCAGTTTTGCAGGGGCAAGTAGCAATCAGCCCCAGCATTTT. Translating gives CASSFAGASSNQPQHF.

In this sample, this clonotype turned up a few times. V and J are TRBV12-3 or TRBV12-4 and TRBJ1-1; D is ambiguous. Trimming shortened V by 3 bases and J by 4 bases, and 9 bases separated the two germline ends. The CDR3 runs to 13 residues. DNA for the CDR3: TGTGCCAGCAGTTTGGGCATGGCCACTGAAGCTTTCTTT. Translated: CASSLGMATEAFF.

The gene calls are TRBV6-6 and TRBJ2-1, with TRBD2 matching 10 bases. Per the germline V gene, CDR1 is MNHNY and CDR2 is SVGAGI (reference sequence). The trim removed 7 bases at V and 8 bases at J, leaving 8 bases unmatched. CDR3 length: 14 amino acids. The CDR3 nucleotides read TGTGCCAGCAACCTAGCGGGGGAGAATGATGAGCAGTTCTTC. This encodes CASNLAGENDEQFF.

V and J are TRBV11-2 and TRBJ2-1; TRBD2 might be the D (7 bases). The CDR3 runs 15 residues. Germline assignment: CDR1 SGHAT and CDR2 FQNNGV. V gave up 1 base and J gave up 6 bases, with 13 bases separating them. CDR3 sequence: CASSLGWGGGNEQFF. The CDR3 DNA reads as TGTGCCAGCAGCTTAGGGTGGGGGGGCGGCAATGAGCAGTTCTTC. The complete variable domain, with remaining parts taken from reference TRBV11-2 and TRBJ2-1, reads EAGVAQSPRYKIIEKRQSVAFWCNPISGHATLYWYQQILGQGPKLLIQFQNNGVVDDSQLPKDRFSAERLKGVDSTLKIQPAKLEDSAVYLCASSLGWGGGNEQFFGPGTRLTVL.

This clonotype was seen more than once but under ten times. The J gene is TRBJ2-7, the V gene TRBV27, with 8 bases that match TRBD1. This CDR3 spans 17 amino acids. J was trimmed by 3 bases and V by 2 bases; bases with no gene match: 12. Germline V gives CDR1 MNHEY, CDR2 SMNVEV (reference sequence). The CDR3 coding sequence is TGTGCCAGCAGTTTAACCCCCATAGCAGGGGGCTACTACGAGCAGTACTTC. It encodes CASSLTPIAGGYYEQYF.

The gene calls are TRBV27 and TRBJ2-5, with TRBD1 as a possible D gene (6 bases). V lost 5 bases and J lost 5, with 12 bases in between. This CDR3 has 13 amino acids. From germline, CDR1 is MNHEY and CDR2 SMNVEV (reference sequence). DNA for the CDR3: TGTGCCAGCAGTCAACAGGGTCAGGAGACCCAGTACTTC. Amino acid sequence: CASSQQGQETQYF.

In its sample, this clonotype was seen a few times. The rearrangement links TRBV10-3 to TRBJ2-5, with 7 bases aligning to TRBD2. Germline CDR1 and CDR2: ENHRY and SYGVKD. The CDR3 consists of 15 residues. V trimming: 2 bases; J trimming: 2 bases; junction bases outside the gene matches: 5. CDR3 amino acids: CAISERQGGQETQYF. The CDR3, as DNA: TGTGCCATCAGTGAGCGGCAGGGAGGGCAAGAGACCCAGTACTTC.

DNA for the CDR3: TGTGCCAGCAGCTTAGGGACTACGGATTCAGCCGATACGCAGTATTTT. This codes for CASSLGTTDSADTQYF. The chain joins TRBV11-1 to TRBJ2-3, with a weak D call TRBD2 (6 bases). The CDR3 length is 16 residues. Trimming took off 1 base at V and 6 bases at J, with 17 bases between the two ends. The germline gives CDR1 SGHAT, CDR2 FQDESV (reference sequence).

This clonotype is a singleton in its sample. The rearrangement links TRBV20-1 to TRBJ2-3, with D unclear. The CDR3 is 15 amino acids. The V end lost 6 bases, the J end lost 1 base, and 17 bases lay between the germline ends. Germline CDR1 is DFQATT and CDR2 is SNEGSKA (reference sequence). The CDR3 here is CSAPWINRGTDTQYF. DNA for the CDR3: TGCAGTGCCCCCTGGATAAACCGAGGCACAGATACGCAGTATTTT.

The chain joins TRBV5-1 to TRBJ2-3; D gene uncertain. From germline, CDR1 is SGHRS and CDR2 YFSETQ. The CDR3 spans 12 residues. The V end was cut by 6 bases, the J end by 2 bases, with 7 bases between. The CDR3: CASTEPTDTQYF. In DNA, the CDR3 is TGCGCCAGCACCGAGCCCACAGATACGCAGTATTTT.

Ten or more counts support this clonotype. V is TRBV27 and J is TRBJ1-2; D is possibly TRBD1 (5 bases). Trimming shortened V by 1 base and J by 5 bases, and 17 bases separated the two germline ends. The CDR3 has 16 residues. Germline CDR1 MNHEY, CDR2 SMNVEV (reference sequence). Here the CDR3 reads CASSLLVGGRVYGYTF. The CDR3 DNA reads as TGTGCCAGCAGTTTATTAGTCGGGGGTAGGGTTTATGGCTACACCTTC.

This clonotype was observed many times. This sequence joins TRBV7-9 and TRBJ2-6, with a possible D match to TRBD1 (6 bases). The CDR3 runs to 14 residues. Germline V CDR1 and CDR2: SEHNR, FQNEAQ (reference sequence). The V end lost 6 bases, the J end lost 1 base, and 7 bases lay between the germline ends. CDR3 residues: CASRTGSGANVLTF. The DNA for the CDR3 is TGTGCCAGCAGAACAGGGTCTGGGGCCAACGTCCTGACTTTC.

This CDR3 is CAISTNPWTEELNYGYTF. The CDR3 nucleotides are TGTGCCATCAGTACCAATCCTTGGACAGAAGAATTAAACTATGGCTACACCTTC. The chain is built from TRBV10-3 and TRBJ1-2; D perhaps matches TRBD1 (6 bases). Per germline, CDR1 ENHRY and CDR2 SYGVKD. The CDR3 loop spans 18 amino acids. Trimming pared 5 bases from V and 2 bases from J, leaving 24 bases between.

The chain is built from TRBV25-1 and TRBJ2-7, with D unresolved. The germline V gene encodes CDR1 MGHDK and CDR2 SYGVNS. The ends were cut back, 2 bases at V and 5 bases at J, with 10 bases in the middle. This CDR3 spans 13 amino acids. The CDR3 loop reads CASSEIGFNEQYF. CDR3 bases: TGTGCCAGCAGTGAAATAGGGTTCAACGAGCAGTACTTC.

This sequence joins TRBV19 and TRBJ2-1, with 7 bases lining up with TRBD1. Germline assignment: CDR1 LNHDA and CDR2 SQIVND (reference sequence). The CDR3 length is 18 residues. Trimming took 3 bases from V and 5 from J; bases not matched to a gene: 16. In DNA form, the CDR3 reads TGTGCCAGTAGTATTCGGCATCACTCCAGGGGGAAGGACAATGAGCAGTTCTTC. Its protein product is CASSIRHHSRGKDNEQFF.

The chain combines TRBV5-8 with TRBJ2-7; D is ambiguous. Deletions cut 2 bases from V and 3 bases from J, with 12 bases between. Germline V lookup: CDR1 SGHTS, CDR2 YDEGEE. The length of the CDR3 is 14 residues. In DNA form, the CDR3 reads TGTGCCAGCAGCTTCCCTGGAACCTTCTACGAGCAGTACTTC. It is translated as CASSFPGTFYEQYF. The complete variable domain, with remaining parts taken from reference TRBV5-8 and TRBJ2-7, reads EAGVTQSPTHLIKTRGQQATLRCSPISGHTSVYWYQQALGLGLQFLLWYDEGEERNRGNFPPRFSGRQFPNYSSELNVNALELEDSALYLCASSFPGTFYEQYFGPGTRLTVT.

This clonotype was found a few times. The chain combines TRBV27 with TRBJ2-3, with 8 bases lining up with TRBD2. V shed 5 bases, J shed 2 bases, and the junction held 6 bases outside the gene matches. Germline-derived CDR1 and CDR2 are MNHEY and SMNVEV (reference sequence). The CDR3 extends over 15 amino acids. The CDR3 region is CASSPERGPTDTQYF. The CDR3 DNA reads as TGTGCCAGCAGTCCCGAGCGGGGGCCCACAGATACGCAGTATTTT.

V gene TRBV25-1 combines with J gene TRBJ1-1; no firm D call. The V and J ends lost 2 bases and 0 bases respectively, with 10 bases between them. This CDR3 region has 15 residues. Germline V CDR1 and CDR2: MGHDK, SYGVNS. The CDR3 sequence is CASSEPSVMNTEAFF. Written as DNA, the CDR3 is TGTGCCAGCAGTGAACCGTCGGTCATGAACACTGAAGCTTTCTTT. The whole variable domain, filled in from reference TRBV25-1 and TRBJ1-1, reads EADIYQTPRYLVIGTGKKITLECSQTMGHDKMYWYQQDPGMELHLIHYSYGVNSTEKGDLSSESTVSRIRTEHFPLTLESARPSHTSQYLCASSEPSVMNTEAFFGQGTRLTVV.